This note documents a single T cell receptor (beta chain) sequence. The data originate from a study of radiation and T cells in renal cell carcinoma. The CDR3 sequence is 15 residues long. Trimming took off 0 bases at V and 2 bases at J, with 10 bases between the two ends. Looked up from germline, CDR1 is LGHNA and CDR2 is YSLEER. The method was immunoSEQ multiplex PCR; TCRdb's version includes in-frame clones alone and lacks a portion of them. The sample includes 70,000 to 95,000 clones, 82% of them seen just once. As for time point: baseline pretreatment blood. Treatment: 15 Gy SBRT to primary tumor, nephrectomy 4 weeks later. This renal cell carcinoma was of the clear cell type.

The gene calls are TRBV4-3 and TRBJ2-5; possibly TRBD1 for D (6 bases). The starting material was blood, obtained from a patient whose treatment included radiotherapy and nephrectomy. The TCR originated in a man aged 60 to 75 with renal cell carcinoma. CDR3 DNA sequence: TGCGCCAGCAGCCAAGATCGAACAGGGCAAGAGACCCAGTACTTC. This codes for CASSQDRTGQETQYF.